Here is one T cell receptor beta chain with its context. This clone has only one observation. Its antigen specificity is not known. It has no much larger one-base neighbor in the sample; base qualities were not kept. The sample belongs to a study of cytomegalovirus exposure and HLA in healthy donors (TCRdb year 2017). For context, the study as a whole: An earlier analysis of more than 550 of the donors reported under 300 Gb of sequence data and 117 million unique TCR beta sequences obtained from approximately 180 million T cells. Roughly 300 gigabases of sequencing data and roughly 90 million unique TCR sequences were included in an early release covering 500 to 750 HLA-typed donors. Among the roughly 370 genotyped donors, 81% belonged to the genetic ancestry cluster associated with self-reported Caucasian donors. The study aimed to test whether cataloging public T cell receptors could reveal signatures of past pathogen exposure. The T cell repertoires of 700 or so subjects were profiled by immunosequencing and related to cytomegalovirus serostatus. Besides the first cohort of more than 650 subjects, a separate validation cohort made up of over 95 different subjects was used. To predict cytomegalovirus infection status, the study brought together high-throughput TCR immunosequencing, statistical association of individual TCRs with disease status, and machine learning. A later analysis re-analyzed previously published TCR beta repertoires from approximately 670 donors and added high-resolution HLA genotyping to study TCR occurrence patterns. In the later analysis, no new phenotypic data were used to find candidate immune exposures; instead, reliance was placed on TCR beta sequences and their occurrence across donors. An earlier analysis of around 580 of the donors used high-throughput TCR beta sequencing to judge whether each TCR beta V gene segment behaved as functional or pseudogenic. Alongside the repertoire data, information on donor age, sex, ethnicity and CMV serostatus was compiled. A later genetic analysis used genome-wide SNP genotypes for about 55% of the 666 donors, treating that subset as a discovery cohort. All discovery cohort repertoires had been generated on a single sequencing platform. Class I and class II HLA loci were covered by the typing at four-digit resolution. The number of donors typed differed by locus, with roughly 620-640 for A, B, C, DRB1 and DQB1, around 500 for DQA1, about 610 for DPA1, and approximately 470 for DPB1. Because of strong linkage in the cohort, four or five DR-DQ haplotypes were treated as single units for association and clustering. On average, around 240,000 unique TCR beta nucleotide sequences were sequenced per donor among several hundred genotyped donors of the cohort, with roughly 20% of those sequences being non-productive.

From cysteine to phenylalanine, the CDR3 is 14 amino acids long. Here the CDR3 DNA is all that survives: 42 bases in frame from base 1. V and J lose 3 bases and 7 bases, and a span of 13 bases separates them. CDR1 MNHNS and CDR2 SASEGT were looked up in the germline V gene. Findings and caveats that apply to the study as a whole: Sequencing depth was assumed to be roughly uniform across donors in the presence/absence analyses, though that assumption may not hold. According to a later analysis, parvovirus B19, influenza, CMV and Epstein-Barr virus appeared linked to several top co-occurrence clusters. While some public TCRs were present in many individuals, most TCR sequences turned up only very rarely across donors. In a later genetic analysis, a missense DCLRE1C variant was associated with V-gene and J-gene trimming of TCR beta chains, and the association was replicated in an independent cohort. A later analysis associated 15,000 to 20,000 TCR beta sequences with specific HLA alleles at a false discovery rate of 0.05. In the study, 150 to 200 TCR beta chains were listed as associated with cytomegalovirus. In an earlier analysis of around 600 of the donors, most TCR beta V segments were observed in productive rearrangements about 90% or about 30% of the time, broadly matching IMGT annotations. Immune exposure information for the cohort was limited to CMV serostatus. Correlated functional status among segregating V segments might reflect linkage disequilibrium, but an unknown experimental factor could not be ruled out. The authors suggested that the approach could potentially be generalized to other disease states and immunological phenotypes. The classifier was reported to diagnose cytomegalovirus status with high specificity and sensitivity in both the original and validation cohorts. Only TCR beta chains were sequenced in this cohort, and the absence of alpha or paired-chain data limited detectable features. Because HLA typing was missing for some donors at each locus, association tests included only the typed subset. A further reported finding was that TCR beta sequences accurately predicted the HLA-A and HLA-B alleles for most subjects in the first cohort. Compared with equally common non-associated chains, HLA-associated TCR beta chains in a later analysis were more clonally expanded and had lower generation probabilities. A later analysis found that most CMV-associated TCR beta chains appeared HLA-restricted, with HLA associations seemingly driven largely by CMV exposure. When HLA alleles, especially DR and DQ, strongly co-occurred, TCR associations were difficult to assign to individual alleles. A cluster of highly shared sequence variants was judged likely to represent a technical artifact of the sequencing pipeline. Because counts were too low, 15 to 20 rarely observed V segments, including chromosome 9 orphons, were excluded from the earlier analysis of 587 of the donors. In a later analysis, TCR association rates were found to vary across HLA loci, with the most associated TCRs seen for DRB1 alleles and the fewest for HLA-C alleles. Compared with the approximately 700-donor mean, donors in an Asian-associated ancestry cluster had fewer N-insertions in productive TCRs, according to a later genetic analysis. Some IMGT-functional V segments, including TRBV6-2 and TRBV6-3, could not be distinguished by the 87-base-pair reads and were therefore excluded. A few of the identified cytomegalovirus-associated TCR beta chains were confirmed in vitro to be specific for cytomegalovirus antigens.

The cohort was made up of about 610 healthy bone marrow donors. At the time of sampling, every cohort member was nominally healthy, though immune exposures that went unrecorded were likely present. The donor was CMV seronegative and belonged to the group of under 400 seronegative cohort members. Each donor provided a peripheral blood sample, and peripheral blood mononuclear cells were used for TCR beta sequencing. Genomic DNA extraction from the blood cell samples was performed with the Qiagen DNeasy Blood Extraction Kit. Library preparation employed the immunoSEQ multiplex PCR assay. For the multiplex PCR, a mixture combining 60 forward primers for TCR Vbeta segments and 13 reverse primers for TCR Jbeta segments was used. Amplification of the CDR3 region of rearranged TCR beta genes was performed with a multiplex PCR assay on genomic DNA. The amplified TCR beta libraries were sequenced on the Illumina HiSeq System as 87-base-pair reads. The authors' analysis ran thus. In a later analysis, tens of millions of unique TCR beta chains were counted across the approximately 640 repertoires, and around 10 million of these chains were shared by at least two donors. Raw reads were error-corrected and collapsed into unique sequences by a nearest-neighbor algorithm in which closely related sequences were merged to remove PCR and sequencing errors. Alignment of CDR3 sequences to IMGT reference sequences was used to assign V, D and J gene segments. For a sequence to be retained, at least a six-nucleotide match to both a V gene segment and a J gene segment was required. A rearrangement counted as productive if the CDR3 had no stop codons and remained in frame with V and J, and every other rearrangement counted as non-productive. CDR3 was defined according to IMGT convention as the region running from the second conserved V-encoded cysteine to the conserved J-encoded phenylalanine. The earlier analysis of about 620 of the donors excluded sequences that lacked an unambiguous match to a single V gene segment. An earlier analysis of some 610 of the donors called V segments functional above 56.7% productive rearrangements and segregating when the between-donor standard deviation exceeded 5%. A statistical classification framework was developed to diagnose cytomegalovirus status using the catalog of TCR beta chain sequences. V and J gene assignment, in a later analysis, came from comparing TCR nucleotide sequences with IMGT/GENE-DB human TR gene sequences. Using the TCRdist pipeline, a later analysis assigned CDR3 sequences along with most-parsimonious VDJ recombination scenarios. In a later analysis, every TCR beta chain was defined by the combination of its CDR3 amino acid sequence and its V-gene family, and reads without a unique V-gene family were dropped. A later analysis removed 592 highly shared, low-generation-probability nucleotide sequences to deal with suspected cross-contamination and a sequencing artifact. In a later analysis, a clonal expansion index was calculated for each public chain from normalized within-repertoire ranks of inferred template counts. In a later analysis, generation probabilities were computed using a VDJ recombination model fitted to out-of-frame rearrangements, and the results were checked against IGoR. In a later analysis, hypergeometric tests were used to score TCR-TCR, TCR-HLA and TCR-CMV co-occurrence, with a repertoire-size bias correction applied to TCR pairs. A later analysis estimated false discovery rates by permuting HLA or CMV assignments 20 times. A later analysis grouped co-occurring TCRs with DBSCAN, adding TCRdist sequence similarity when clustering within HLA-allele-positive subsets. For co-occurrence clustering, repertoires with fewer than 30,000 or more than 120,000 public chains were excluded, along with four or five repertoires with anomalous nucleotide sharing. TCRdb provides this immuneACCESS table in a form limited to in-frame rearrangements. Some clones are lacking; in checked studies, under half of them reflect an unresolved V gene, and why the rest are absent is not known. From that table come the V and J calls and clone size; the DNA was used to work out D and trimming. Counted in this sample were 130,000 or so clones; around 73% of them appeared once. Jointly, the top ten make up roughly 1.6% of the sample.

Source material: PBMCs. This sequence was found in a female donor in good health and CMV-seronegative. The sequence joins TRBV6-1 to TRBJ2-1, and the D gene may be TRBD1, 6 bases matching. The sequenced DNA: TGTGCCAGCAGTGAGAACAGGGACATGAATGAGCAGTTCTTC. It translates to CASSENRDMNEQFF.